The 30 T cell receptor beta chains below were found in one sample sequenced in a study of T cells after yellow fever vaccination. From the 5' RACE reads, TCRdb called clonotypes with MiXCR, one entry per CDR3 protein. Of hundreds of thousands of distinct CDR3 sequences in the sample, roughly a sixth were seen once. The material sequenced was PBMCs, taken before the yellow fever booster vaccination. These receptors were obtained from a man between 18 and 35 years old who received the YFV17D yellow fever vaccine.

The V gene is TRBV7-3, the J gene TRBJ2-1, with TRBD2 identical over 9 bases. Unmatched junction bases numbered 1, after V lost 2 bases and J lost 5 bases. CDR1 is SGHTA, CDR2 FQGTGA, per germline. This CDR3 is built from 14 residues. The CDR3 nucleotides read TGTGCCAGCAGCTTAGGGACTAGCCACAATGAGCAGTTCTTC. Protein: CASSLGTSHNEQFF.

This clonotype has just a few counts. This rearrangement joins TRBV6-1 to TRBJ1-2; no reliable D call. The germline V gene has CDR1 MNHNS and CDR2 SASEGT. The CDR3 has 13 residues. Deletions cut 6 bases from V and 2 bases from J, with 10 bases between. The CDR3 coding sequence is TGTGCCAGCAGGGAACAGCTCAACTATGGCTACACCTTC. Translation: CASREQLNYGYTF.

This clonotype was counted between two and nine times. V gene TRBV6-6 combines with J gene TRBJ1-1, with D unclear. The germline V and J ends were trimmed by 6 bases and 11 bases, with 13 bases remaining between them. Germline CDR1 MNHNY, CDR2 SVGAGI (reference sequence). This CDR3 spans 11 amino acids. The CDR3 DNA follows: TGTGCCAGCAGCCCTGGGCGAGGGGCTTTCTTT. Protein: CASSPGRGAFF.

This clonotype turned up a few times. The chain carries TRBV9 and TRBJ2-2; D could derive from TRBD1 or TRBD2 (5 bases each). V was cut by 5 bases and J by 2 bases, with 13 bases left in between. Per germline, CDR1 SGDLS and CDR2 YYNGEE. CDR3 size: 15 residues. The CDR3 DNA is TGTGCCAGCAGTACCGGGACGGCTAACACCGGGGAGCTGTTTTTT. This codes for CASSTGTANTGELFF.

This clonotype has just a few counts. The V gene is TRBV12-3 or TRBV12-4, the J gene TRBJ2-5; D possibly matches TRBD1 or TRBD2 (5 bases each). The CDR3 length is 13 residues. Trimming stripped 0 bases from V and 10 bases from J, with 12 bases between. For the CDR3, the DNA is TGTGCCAGCAGTTTAGCGCGAGGGGACCTCCAGTACTTC. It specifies CASSLARGDLQYF.

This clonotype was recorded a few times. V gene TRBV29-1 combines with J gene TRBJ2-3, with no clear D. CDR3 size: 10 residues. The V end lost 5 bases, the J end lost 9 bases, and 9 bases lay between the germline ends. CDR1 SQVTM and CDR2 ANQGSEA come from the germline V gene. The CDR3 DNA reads TGCAGCGTTCTCGAGGTAACGCAGTATTTT. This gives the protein CSVLEVTQYF.

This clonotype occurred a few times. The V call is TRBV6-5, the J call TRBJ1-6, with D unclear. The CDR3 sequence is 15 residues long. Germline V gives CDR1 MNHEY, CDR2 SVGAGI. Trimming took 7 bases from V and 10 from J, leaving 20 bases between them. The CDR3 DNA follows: TGTGCCAGCACCCAATCCGAGGCCTACCGGTCACCCCTCCACTTT. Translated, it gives CASTQSEAYRSPLHF.

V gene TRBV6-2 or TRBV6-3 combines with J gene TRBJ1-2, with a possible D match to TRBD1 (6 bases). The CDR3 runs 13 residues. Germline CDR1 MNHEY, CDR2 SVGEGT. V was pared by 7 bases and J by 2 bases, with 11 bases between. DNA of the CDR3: TGTGCCAGCACCATCGACAGGAACTATGGCTACACCTTC. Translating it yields CASTIDRNYGYTF.

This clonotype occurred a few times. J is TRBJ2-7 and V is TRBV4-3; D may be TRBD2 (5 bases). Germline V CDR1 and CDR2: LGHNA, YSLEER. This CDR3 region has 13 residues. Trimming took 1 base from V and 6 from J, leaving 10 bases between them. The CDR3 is CASSQGGGREQYF. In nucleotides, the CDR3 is TGCGCCAGCAGCCAAGGAGGAGGACGCGAGCAGTACTTC.

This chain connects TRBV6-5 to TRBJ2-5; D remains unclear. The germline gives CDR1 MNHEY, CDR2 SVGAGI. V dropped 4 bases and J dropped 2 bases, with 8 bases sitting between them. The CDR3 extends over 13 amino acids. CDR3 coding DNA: TGTGCCAGCAGTTCTCGCGAGCAAGAGACCCAGTACTTC. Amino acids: CASSSREQETQYF.

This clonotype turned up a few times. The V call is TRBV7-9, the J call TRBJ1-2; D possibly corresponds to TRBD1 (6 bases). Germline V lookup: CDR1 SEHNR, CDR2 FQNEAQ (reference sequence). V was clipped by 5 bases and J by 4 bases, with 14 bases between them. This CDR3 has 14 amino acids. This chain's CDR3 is CASSPQDSSYGYTF. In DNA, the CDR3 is TGTGCCAGCAGCCCGCAGGACAGCAGCTATGGCTACACCTTC.

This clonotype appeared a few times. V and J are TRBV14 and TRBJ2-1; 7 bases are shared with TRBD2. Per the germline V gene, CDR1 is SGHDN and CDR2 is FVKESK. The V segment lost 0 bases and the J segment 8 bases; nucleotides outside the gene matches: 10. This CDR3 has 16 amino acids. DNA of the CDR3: TGTGCCAGCAGCCAAGATCGCGGGGGAATTGTCGATGAGCAGTTCTTC. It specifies CASSQDRGGIVDEQFF.

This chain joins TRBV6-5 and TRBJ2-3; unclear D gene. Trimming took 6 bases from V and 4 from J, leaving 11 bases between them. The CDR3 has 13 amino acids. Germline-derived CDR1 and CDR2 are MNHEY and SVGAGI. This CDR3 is CASRYGTSDTQYF. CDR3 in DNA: TGTGCCAGCAGGTACGGCACCTCAGATACGCAGTATTTT.

The CDR3 here is CASSHGTLENEQFF. As DNA, the CDR3 is TGCGCCAGCAGCCACGGGACCCTTGAGAATGAGCAGTTCTTC. V usage is TRBV4-1 and J usage is TRBJ2-1; D may match TRBD1 or TRBD2 (5 bases each). V lost 3 bases to trimming and J lost 7 bases, with 13 bases between them. The CDR3 is made up of 14 amino acids. In germline, CDR1 is MGHRA, CDR2 YSYEKL.

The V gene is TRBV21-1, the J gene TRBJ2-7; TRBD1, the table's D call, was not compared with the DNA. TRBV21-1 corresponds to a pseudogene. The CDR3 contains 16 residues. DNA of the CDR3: TGTGCCAGCAGCAAAGAAAATCGGGGGTCCTTCTACGAGCAGTACGTC. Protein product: CASSKENRGSFYEQYV.

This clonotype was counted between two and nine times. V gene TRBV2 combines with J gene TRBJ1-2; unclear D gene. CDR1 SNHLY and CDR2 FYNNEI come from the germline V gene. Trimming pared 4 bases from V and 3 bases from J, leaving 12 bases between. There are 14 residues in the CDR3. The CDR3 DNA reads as TGTGCCAGCAGTGCGGGTTACGAGGACTATGGCTACACCTTC. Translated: CASSAGYEDYGYTF.

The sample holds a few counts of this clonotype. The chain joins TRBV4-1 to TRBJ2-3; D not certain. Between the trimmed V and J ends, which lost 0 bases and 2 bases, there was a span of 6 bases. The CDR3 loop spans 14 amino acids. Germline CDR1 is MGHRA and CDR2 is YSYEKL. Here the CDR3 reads CASSQDLTTDTQYF. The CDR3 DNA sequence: TGCGCCAGCAGCCAAGATCTGACCACAGATACGCAGTATTTT.

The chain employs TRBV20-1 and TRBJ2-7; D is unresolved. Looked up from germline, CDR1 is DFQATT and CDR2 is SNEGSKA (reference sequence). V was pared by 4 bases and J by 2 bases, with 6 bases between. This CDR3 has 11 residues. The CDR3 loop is CSAKGAYEQYV. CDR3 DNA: TGCAGTGCTAAGGGTGCCTACGAGCAGTACGTC.

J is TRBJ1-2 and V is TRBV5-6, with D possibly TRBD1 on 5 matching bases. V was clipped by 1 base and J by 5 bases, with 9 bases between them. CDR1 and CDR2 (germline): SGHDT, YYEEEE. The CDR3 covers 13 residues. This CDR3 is CASSLRGEYGYTF. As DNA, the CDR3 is TGTGCCAGCAGCTTGAGAGGGGAGTATGGCTACACCTTC.

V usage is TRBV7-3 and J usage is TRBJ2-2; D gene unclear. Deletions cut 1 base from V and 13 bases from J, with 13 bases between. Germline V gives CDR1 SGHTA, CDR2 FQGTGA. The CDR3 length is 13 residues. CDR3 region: CASSLSPGSGLFF. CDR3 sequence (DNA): TGTGCCAGCAGCTTAAGCCCCGGGTCTGGGCTGTTTTTT.

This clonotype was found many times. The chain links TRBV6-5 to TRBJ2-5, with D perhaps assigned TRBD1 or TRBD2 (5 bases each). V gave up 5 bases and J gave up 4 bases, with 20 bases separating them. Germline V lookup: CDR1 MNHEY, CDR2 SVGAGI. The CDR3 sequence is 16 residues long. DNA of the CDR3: TGTGCCAGCAGTCAACCTGGACGGGACGGGGCAGAGACCCAGTACTTC. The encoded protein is CASSQPGRDGAETQYF.

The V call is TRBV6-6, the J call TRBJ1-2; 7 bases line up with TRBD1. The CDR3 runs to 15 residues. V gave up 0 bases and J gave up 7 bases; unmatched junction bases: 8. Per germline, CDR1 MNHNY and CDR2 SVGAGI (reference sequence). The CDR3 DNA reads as TGTGCCAGCAGTTACTCCGGGACAGAGCGCCCTGGCTACACCTTC. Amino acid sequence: CASSYSGTERPGYTF.

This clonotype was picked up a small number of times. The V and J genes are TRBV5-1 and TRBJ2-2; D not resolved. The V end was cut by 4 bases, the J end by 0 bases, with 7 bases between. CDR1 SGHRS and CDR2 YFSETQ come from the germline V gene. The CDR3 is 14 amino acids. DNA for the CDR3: TGCGCCAGCAGCATTGACACGAACACCGGGGAGCTGTTTTTT. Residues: CASSIDTNTGELFF.

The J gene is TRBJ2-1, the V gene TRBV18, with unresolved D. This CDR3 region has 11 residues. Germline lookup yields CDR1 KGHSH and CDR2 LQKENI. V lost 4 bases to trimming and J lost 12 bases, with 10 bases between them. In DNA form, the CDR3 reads TGTGCCAGCTCACAGGGATCCTCGCAGTTCTTC. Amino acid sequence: CASSQGSSQFF.

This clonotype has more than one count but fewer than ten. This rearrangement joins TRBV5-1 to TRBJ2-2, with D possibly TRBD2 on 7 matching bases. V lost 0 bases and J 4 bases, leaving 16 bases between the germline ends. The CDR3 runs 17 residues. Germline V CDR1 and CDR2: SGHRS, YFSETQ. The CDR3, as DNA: TGCGCCAGCAGCTTGGGGCGGGGGCTACCGGGCACCGGGGAGCTGTTTTTT. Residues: CASSLGRGLPGTGELFF.

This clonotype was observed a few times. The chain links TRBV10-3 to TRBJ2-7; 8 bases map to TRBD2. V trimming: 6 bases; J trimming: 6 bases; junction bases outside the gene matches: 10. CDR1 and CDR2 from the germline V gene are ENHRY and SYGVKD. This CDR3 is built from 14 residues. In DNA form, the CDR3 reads TGTGCCATCAGATCCGGGACTAGGACATCCGAGCAGTACTTC. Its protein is CAIRSGTRTSEQYF.

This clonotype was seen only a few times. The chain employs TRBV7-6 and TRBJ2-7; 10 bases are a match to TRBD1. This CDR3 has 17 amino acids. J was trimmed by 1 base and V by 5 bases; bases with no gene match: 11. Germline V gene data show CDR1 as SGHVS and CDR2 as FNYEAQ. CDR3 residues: CASSAGLGTGASYEQYV. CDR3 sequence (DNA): TGTGCCAGCAGCGCGGGGTTAGGGACAGGGGCATCCTACGAGCAGTACGTC.

As DNA, the CDR3 is TGTGCCATCAGCCCGGGACAGGGGGTGATCTATGGCTACACCTTC. This encodes CAISPGQGVIYGYTF. V and J are TRBV10-3 and TRBJ1-2; 11 bases agree with TRBD1. The V gene's germline CDR1 is ENHRY and CDR2 SYGVKD. V lost 6 bases to trimming and J lost 4 bases; unmatched junction nucleotides: 7. The CDR3 sequence is 15 residues long.

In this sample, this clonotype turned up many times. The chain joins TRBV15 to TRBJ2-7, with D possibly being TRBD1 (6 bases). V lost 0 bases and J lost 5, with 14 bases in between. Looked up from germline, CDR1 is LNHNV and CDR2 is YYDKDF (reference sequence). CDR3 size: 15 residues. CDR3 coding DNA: TGTGCCACCAGCAGAGATAAAACAGGGATTAACGAGCAGTACGTC. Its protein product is CATSRDKTGINEQYV.

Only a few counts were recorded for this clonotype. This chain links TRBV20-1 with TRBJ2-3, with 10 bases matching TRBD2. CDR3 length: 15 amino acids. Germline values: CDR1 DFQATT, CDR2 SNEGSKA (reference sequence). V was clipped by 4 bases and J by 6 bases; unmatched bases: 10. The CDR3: CSATSAGGRIDTQYF. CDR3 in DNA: TGCAGTGCTACCTCAGCGGGGGGGCGAATCGATACGCAGTATTTT.